These 25 T cell receptor beta chains were all obtained from the same sample, sequenced in a study of T cells after yellow fever vaccination. A single record per CDR3 protein comes from TCRdb applying MiXCR to the 5' RACE reads. Here the sample spans roughly 310,000 distinct CDR3 sequences, around 3.6% being singletons. Material: PBMCs, obtained on the day of the yellow fever booster vaccination. The source of these receptors is a man aged 18 to 30 who received the YFV17D yellow fever vaccine.

This clonotype was counted ten times or more. This chain uses TRBV5-1 with TRBJ1-1, with a possible D match to TRBD1 (5 bases). The CDR3 totals 14 residues. Trimming stripped 4 bases from V and 0 bases from J, with 10 bases between. Looked up from germline, CDR1 is SGHRS and CDR2 is YFSETQ. CDR3 nucleotide sequence: TGCGCCAGCAGCAGATACAGGTTGAACACTGAAGCTTTCTTT. This translates into CASSRYRLNTEAFF.

This clonotype was picked up many times. The chain links TRBV20-1 to TRBJ2-7, with D perhaps matching TRBD2 (6 bases). This CDR3 has 15 amino acids. The ends were cut back, 3 bases at V and 5 bases at J, with 20 bases in the middle. Germline lookup yields CDR1 DFQATT and CDR2 SNEGSKA (reference sequence). The DNA of the CDR3 is TGCAGTGCTAGGGAACCGACTAGAGGATTTCACGAGCAGTACGTC. Protein sequence: CSAREPTRGFHEQYV.

To note about this clonotype: One base away lies a much larger clone, so this may be a sequencing read error. The genes are TRBV30 and TRBJ2-1, with a weak D call TRBD2 (6 bases). V was pared by 2 bases and J by 8 bases, with 16 bases between. In germline, CDR1 is GTSNPN, CDR2 SVGIG (reference sequence). CDR3 length: 14 amino acids. Written as DNA, the CDR3 is TGTGCCTGGAGTTTCTCGGGACTGACGGATGAGCAGTTCTTC. It codes for CAWSFSGLTDEQFF. Based on the CDR3 plus reference TRBV30 and TRBJ2-1, the full variable domain is SQTIHQWPATLVQPVGSPLSLECTVEGTSNPNLYWYRQAAGRGLQLLFYSVGIGQISSEVPQNLSASRPQDRQFILSSKKLLLSDSGFYLCAWSFSGLTDEQFFGPGTRLTVL.

This clonotype was found many times. The rearrangement joins TRBV5-1 to TRBJ2-3; no firm D call. Germline V gives CDR1 SGHRS, CDR2 YFSETQ. Trimming took off 4 bases at V and 3 bases at J, with 15 bases between the two ends. The CDR3 contains 15 residues. The CDR3, as DNA: TGCGCCAGCAGCACCACCCCGACCCTAACAGATACGCAGTATTTT. This translates into CASSTTPTLTDTQYF.

A few counts support this clonotype. The chain employs TRBV10-3 and TRBJ2-5, with TRBD2 identical over 8 bases. CDR1 ENHRY and CDR2 SYGVKD come from the germline V gene. This CDR3 region has 22 residues. The V segment lost 2 bases and the J segment 4 bases; nucleotides outside the gene matches: 27. CDR3 loop: CAISEPSGGRLAGALRGETQYF. The DNA of the CDR3 is TGTGCCATCAGTGAGCCTTCCGGGGGACGGCTAGCGGGCGCCCTGCGGGGAGAGACCCAGTACTTC.

The CDR3 loop is CASSGERQDNTGELFF. In nucleotides, the CDR3 is TGTGCCAGCAGCGGGGAAAGACAGGACAACACCGGGGAGCTGTTTTTT. This chain links TRBV21-1 with TRBJ2-2; the table gives TRBD1 as D, unverified against the DNA. TRBV21-1 is an annotated pseudogene. The CDR3 has 16 amino acids.

This clonotype showed up many times. The V gene is TRBV20-1, the J gene TRBJ1-4, with D possibly being TRBD1 (5 bases). The V gene's germline CDR1 is DFQATT and CDR2 SNEGSKA (reference sequence). Trimming left V 5 bases short and J 4 bases short, with 11 bases between. The CDR3 extends over 13 amino acids. The DNA for the CDR3 is TGCAGTGCTTCCGGGACGTATAATGAAAAACTGTTTTTT. Its translation: CSASGTYNEKLFF.

The chain is built from TRBV12-3 or TRBV12-4 and TRBJ2-7; D may match TRBD1 or TRBD2 (5 bases each). The V end was cut by 2 bases, the J end by 6 bases, with 8 bases between. The CDR3 sequence is 12 residues long. The CDR3 sequence: CASSLQGPEQYF. The CDR3 DNA follows: TGTGCCAGCAGTTTACAGGGACCCGAGCAGTACTTC.

The chain uses TRBV21-1 and TRBJ2-7; the DNA was not used to check the table's D call, TRBD1. TRBV21-1 has pseudogene status. The CDR3 spans 17 residues. Here the CDR3 reads CASSKIAGLRSPYEQYV. For the CDR3, the DNA is TGTGCCAGCAGCAAAATTGCGGGGCTTCGATCCCCCTACGAGCAGTACGTC.

This clonotype was observed a handful of times. The chain links TRBV29-1 to TRBJ1-1; D uncertain. Deletions cut 5 bases from V and 1 base from J, with 14 bases between. CDR3 length: 14 residues. Per the germline V gene, CDR1 is SQVTM and CDR2 is ANQGSEA. This CDR3 reads CSVCGRGGNTEAFF. The CDR3 DNA reads TGCAGCGTTTGCGGACGGGGAGGGAACACTGAAGCTTTCTTT.

This clonotype occurred many times. The chain has TRBV7-2 and TRBJ1-2; D perhaps matches TRBD1 (5 bases). Deletions cut 1 base from V and 4 bases from J, with 10 bases between. Germline V gives CDR1 SGHTA, CDR2 FQGNSA. The CDR3 consists of 14 residues. DNA of the CDR3: TGTGCCAGCAGCTTAGGGGGGTTGGGCTATGGCTACACCTTC. Translation: CASSLGGLGYGYTF. The full variable domain, its missing parts supplied by reference TRBV7-2 and TRBJ1-2, is GAGVSQSPSNKVTEKGKDVELRCDPISGHTALYWYRQSLGQGLEFLIYFQGNSAPDKSGLPSDRFSAERTGGSVSTLTIQRTQQEDSAVYLCASSLGGLGYGYTFGSGTRLTVV.

This clonotype showed up many times. V gene TRBV5-4 combines with J gene TRBJ1-1; TRBD1 is a possible D gene (5 bases). CDR3 length: 15 residues. Trimming pared 5 bases from V and 0 bases from J, leaving 14 bases between. From germline, CDR1 is SGHNT and CDR2 YYREEE (reference sequence). Written as DNA, the CDR3 is TGTGCCAGCAGTTCCGCAGCAGGGATGAACACTGAAGCTTTCTTT. This codes for CASSSAAGMNTEAFF.

The chain combines TRBV19 with TRBJ1-1, with a possible D match to TRBD1 (5 bases). The V gene lost 3 bases and the J gene lost 0 bases, with 11 bases spanning the gap. Looked up from germline, CDR1 is LNHDA and CDR2 is SQIVND (reference sequence). The CDR3 totals 15 residues. The CDR3 sequence is CASSMGGNLNTEAFF. The CDR3 coding sequence is TGTGCCAGTAGTATGGGGGGAAATCTGAACACTGAAGCTTTCTTT.

This clonotype was detected many times. V is TRBV29-1 and J is TRBJ2-1; TRBD1 matches at 7 bases. Trimming took 4 bases from V and 10 from J; bases not matched to a gene: 4. The CDR3 runs 11 residues. CDR1 is SQVTM and CDR2 is ANQGSEA in the germline V gene. CDR3: CSVGGGVEQFF. Here the CDR3 DNA reads TGCAGCGTTGGAGGGGGCGTGGAGCAGTTCTTC.

This clonotype was counted a few times. V usage is TRBV7-2 and J usage is TRBJ2-1; no clear D. Trimming took off 5 bases at V and 7 bases at J, with 15 bases between the two ends. Germline loops: CDR1 SGHTA, CDR2 FQGNSA. The CDR3 is 14 residues long. The CDR3 sequence is CASSPRLTSNEQFF. In nucleotides, the CDR3 is TGTGCCAGCAGCCCCCGACTCACCTCGAATGAGCAGTTCTTC.

This clonotype was counted at least ten times. The chain links TRBV10-3 to TRBJ2-7; 7 nucleotides line up with TRBD2. The CDR3 covers 13 residues. Losses at the gene ends were 10 bases for V and 1 base for J; bases not matched to a gene: 7. The germline gives CDR1 ENHRY, CDR2 SYGVKD. CDR3 nucleotides: TGTGCCACCTTGGGGGGGGATTCCTACGAGCAGTACTTC. Amino acid sequence: CATLGGDSYEQYF.

The chain is built from TRBV4-1 and TRBJ1-1; the D is unclear. V lost 5 bases and J lost 7, with 14 bases in between. Germline CDR1 is MGHRA and CDR2 is YSYEKL. This CDR3 has 13 residues. The DNA for the CDR3 is TGCGCCAGCAGCGCTCGGACGGTGGGTGAAGCTTTCTTT. It translates to CASSARTVGEAFF.

This clonotype has more than one count but fewer than ten. V and J are TRBV18 and TRBJ1-3, with D perhaps TRBD1 (6 bases). V lost 6 bases to trimming and J lost 0 bases, with 12 bases between them. This CDR3 contains 15 residues. Germline CDR1 KGHSH, CDR2 LQKENI. In DNA form, the CDR3 reads TGTGCCAGCTCTCCAGGACAGAACTCTGGAAACACCATATATTTT. Residues: CASSPGQNSGNTIYF.

This sequence joins TRBV19 and TRBJ1-1; D is perhaps TRBD1 (5 bases). This CDR3 is 14 amino acids long. The V and J ends lost 5 bases and 4 bases respectively, with 14 bases between them. Germline V lookup: CDR1 LNHDA, CDR2 SQIVND (reference sequence). The CDR3 DNA reads as TGTGCCAGTAGTTACGGGACCGAGGGCACTGAAGCTTTCTTT. Translated: CASSYGTEGTEAFF.

This clonotype was observed at least ten times. V gene TRBV20-1 combines with J gene TRBJ2-5; TRBD1 is a possible D gene (6 bases). Per the germline V gene, CDR1 is DFQATT and CDR2 is SNEGSKA (reference sequence). The CDR3 is made up of 12 amino acids. V was shortened by 6 bases and J by 4 bases, with 12 bases between the two germline ends. The CDR3 protein is CSAKQGGETQYF. The DNA for the CDR3 is TGCAGTGCAAAACAGGGCGGAGAGACCCAGTACTTC.

The chain has TRBV3-1 and TRBJ1-4; TRBD1 is a possible D gene (6 bases). The CDR3 is 15 residues long. The V and J ends lost 1 base and 5 bases respectively, with 11 bases between them. The germline CDR1 and CDR2 sequences are LGHDT and YNNKEL (reference sequence). The CDR3 nucleotides are TGTGCCAGCAGCCAAGGGGACATACAAAATGAAAAACTGTTTTTT. Residues: CASSQGDIQNEKLFF.

This clonotype has a handful of counts. The rearrangement links TRBV10-2 to TRBJ2-3, with no clear D. Trimming removed 1 base from V and 0 bases from J, with 2 bases in between. Germline-derived CDR1 and CDR2 are WSHSY and SAAADI. This CDR3 has 13 residues. CDR3: CASSEWSTDTQYF. The CDR3 DNA is TGCGCCAGCAGTGAGTGGAGCACAGATACGCAGTATTTT.

In this sample, this clonotype turned up a few times. V and J are TRBV5-4 and TRBJ2-7; possibly TRBD1 for D (5 bases). This CDR3 spans 14 amino acids. Per germline, CDR1 SGHNT and CDR2 YYREEE (reference sequence). Trimming took 5 bases from V and 0 from J, leaving 12 bases between them. CDR3 coding DNA: TGTGCCAGCAGGACAGACGCAAGCTCCTACGAGCAGTACTTC. Residues: CASRTDASSYEQYF.

This clonotype was observed a few times. The rearrangement links TRBV7-9 to TRBJ1-5, with D maybe TRBD1 (5 bases). Deletions cut 5 bases from V and 7 bases from J, with 9 bases between. The CDR3 sequence is 12 residues long. In germline, CDR1 is SEHNR, CDR2 FQNEAQ (reference sequence). The CDR3, as DNA: TGTGCCAGCAGCGGGGGGGAGCAGCCCCAGCATTTT. Translation gives CASSGGEQPQHF. The whole variable domain, remainder taken from reference TRBV7-9 and TRBJ1-5, is DTGVSQNPRHKITKRGQNVTFRCDPISEHNRLYWYRQTLGQGPEFLTYFQNEAQLEKSRLLSDRFSAERPKGSFSTLEIQRTEQGDSAMYLCASSGGEQPQHFGDGTRLSIL.

This clonotype was observed a handful of times. The chain employs TRBV7-8 and TRBJ2-5, with 8 bases that match TRBD1. V lost 7 bases to trimming and J lost 5 bases; unmatched junction nucleotides: 15. The CDR3 is 16 amino acids. Germline V gene sequence: CDR1 SGHVS, CDR2 FQNEAQ. The CDR3 here is CASTPWAGGKGETQYF. DNA for the CDR3: TGTGCCAGCACCCCGTGGGCAGGGGGCAAGGGGGAGACCCAGTACTTC.